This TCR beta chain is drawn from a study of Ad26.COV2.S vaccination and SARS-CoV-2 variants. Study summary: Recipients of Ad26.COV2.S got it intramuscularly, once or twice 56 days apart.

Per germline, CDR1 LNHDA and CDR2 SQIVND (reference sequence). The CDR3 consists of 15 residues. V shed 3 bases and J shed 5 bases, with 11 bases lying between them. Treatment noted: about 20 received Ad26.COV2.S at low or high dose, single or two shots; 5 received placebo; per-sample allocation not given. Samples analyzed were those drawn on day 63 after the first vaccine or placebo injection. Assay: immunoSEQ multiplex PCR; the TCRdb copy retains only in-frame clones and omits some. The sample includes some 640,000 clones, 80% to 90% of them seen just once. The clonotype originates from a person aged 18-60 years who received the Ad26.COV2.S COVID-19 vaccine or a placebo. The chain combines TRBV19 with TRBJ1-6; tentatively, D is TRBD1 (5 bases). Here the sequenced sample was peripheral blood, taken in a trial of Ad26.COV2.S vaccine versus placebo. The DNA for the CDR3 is TGTGCCAGTAGTATCGGGGACGAGGATAATTCACCCCTCCACTTT. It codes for CASSIGDEDNSPLHF.